Listed here are 31 T cell receptor beta chains from one sample, sequenced in a study of shared clonotypes between healthy human individuals (dated by TCRdb to about 2020). Library prep was done by the immunoSEQ multiplex PCR assay. Held by TCRdb, this immuneACCESS table contains in-frame sequences only and omits some clones. Under half of the omission traces to an unresolved V gene where checked; the cause of the rest is unknown. The sample data list roughly 650,000 clones, and almost 97% of these were observed just once. The ten largest account for around 0.06% of the sample. The material sequenced was naive CD4+ T cells sorted from blood. The cell subset or site label, as the study defines it: CD45RA+ positively selected. These receptors originate from a woman aged 25 to 39 in good health.

This clone came up once. The V call is TRBV5-8, the J call TRBJ1-1; possibly TRBD1 for D (6 bases). The CDR3 totals 14 residues. The V and J ends lost 3 bases and 0 bases respectively, with 9 bases between them. Germline V gene data show CDR1 as SGHTS and CDR2 as YDEGEE. CDR3 protein: CASSSDSMNTEAFF. Written as DNA, the CDR3 is TGTGCCAGCAGCTCGGACAGCATGAACACTGAAGCTTTCTTT.

The chain has TRBV28 and TRBJ2-7; D remains unclear. The CDR3 covers 14 residues. The V end lost 8 bases, the J end lost 0 bases, and 14 bases lay between the germline ends. Germline assignment: CDR1 MDHEN and CDR2 SYDVKM. CDR3 residues: CASGSVTNSYEQYF. The DNA for the CDR3 is TGTGCCAGCGGTTCGGTAACGAACTCCTACGAGCAGTACTTC.

The V call is TRBV5-1, the J call TRBJ2-1; 12 bases match TRBD2. The germline V gene has CDR1 SGHRS and CDR2 YFSETQ. CDR3 length: 18 amino acids. V lost 3 bases to trimming and J lost 1 base; unmatched junction nucleotides: 8. CDR3 protein: CASSYERGLAGSYNEQFF. In DNA form, the CDR3 reads TGCGCCAGCAGCTACGAAAGAGGACTAGCGGGATCCTACAATGAGCAGTTCTTC.

This clone appeared a single time. J is TRBJ2-5 and V is TRBV28; D unresolved. The J call may be mistaken, given a closer DNA end match to TRBJ2-7. Germline V CDR1 and CDR2: MDHEN, SYDVKM. The CDR3 is 13 residues long. CDR3 region: CASRSPRSYEQYF. The CDR3 DNA reads TGTGCCAGCAGGTCCCCCCGAAGCTACGAGCAGTACTTC.

This chain joins TRBV10-3 and TRBJ2-2, with D unclear. V was shortened by 4 bases and J by 1 base, with 10 bases between the two germline ends. Germline V gives CDR1 ENHRY, CDR2 SYGVKD. The CDR3 extends over 15 amino acids. The DNA of the CDR3 is TGTGCCATCAGTGTTGGCGATAGGAACACCGGGGAGCTGTTTTTT. Protein: CAISVGDRNTGELFF.

CDR3 in amino acids: CASSLGLAGGPLLAFSYEQYF. The DNA of the CDR3 is TGCGCCAGCAGCTTGGGACTAGCGGGAGGTCCCCTGCTGGCTTTTTCCTACGAGCAGTACTTC. The chain combines TRBV5-1 with TRBJ2-7, with 13 bases identical to TRBD2. Per the germline V gene, CDR1 is SGHRS and CDR2 is YFSETQ. This CDR3 has 21 residues. V gave up 0 bases and J gave up 1 base; unmatched junction bases: 16. The full variable domain, with the rest looked up from reference TRBV5-1 and TRBJ2-7, is KAGVTQTPRYLIKTRGQQVTLSCSPISGHRSVSWYQQTPGQGLQFLFEYFSETQRNKGNFPGRFSGRQFSNSRSEMNVSTLELGDSALYLCASSLGLAGGPLLAFSYEQYFGPGTRLTVT.

The rearrangement uses TRBV14 and TRBJ2-3, with D possibly being TRBD2 (5 bases). The CDR3 totals 12 residues. The germline CDR1 and CDR2 sequences are SGHDN and FVKESK. Trimming removed 1 base at V and 8 bases at J, with 7 bases between. CDR3 in amino acids: CASSQGAGTQYF. The DNA for the CDR3 is TGTGCCAGCAGCCAAGGGGCGGGTACGCAGTATTTT.

This clone was seen only once. This sequence joins TRBV27 and TRBJ2-3, with D unclear. In germline, CDR1 is MNHEY, CDR2 SMNVEV (reference sequence). Between the trimmed V and J ends, which lost 1 base and 0 bases, there was a span of 14 bases. The CDR3 contains 17 residues. The CDR3 DNA is TGTGCCAGCAGTTTATTCCGGACGTCGGGCAGCACAGATACGCAGTATTTT. Amino acid sequence: CASSLFRTSGSTDTQYF.

This rearrangement joins TRBV7-2 to TRBJ2-2; 8 bases agree with TRBD2. The CDR3 is made up of 16 amino acids. Germline values: CDR1 SGHTA, CDR2 FQGNSA. The junction had 6 bases not matched to a gene; V was cut back by 5 bases and J by 1 base. The CDR3 DNA is TGTGCCAGCAGCCTATGGGCGGGGGGGAACACCGGGGAGCTGTTTTTT. Translated: CASSLWAGGNTGELFF.

J is TRBJ1-1 and V is TRBV15; D gene ambiguous. V lost 0 bases and J lost 4, with 3 bases in between. The germline V gene encodes CDR1 LNHNV and CDR2 YYDKDF (reference sequence). This CDR3 has 12 residues. DNA for the CDR3: TGTGCCACCAGCAGAGATGGCACTGAAGCTTTCTTT. Protein sequence: CATSRDGTEAFF.

This chain connects TRBV6-1 to TRBJ1-5, with D possibly TRBD1 on 5 matching bases. V dropped 4 bases and J dropped 5 bases, with 15 bases sitting between them. The CDR3 extends over 15 amino acids. Per the germline V gene, CDR1 is MNHNS and CDR2 is SASEGT. DNA of the CDR3: TGTGCCAGCAGTGTAACGACAGCGCATGATCAGCCCCAGCATTTT. Translated, it gives CASSVTTAHDQPQHF.

V and J are TRBV2 and TRBJ2-4; 11 bases line up with TRBD2. The J segment lost 6 bases and the V segment lost 6 bases, leaving 4 bases of the junction unmatched. From germline, CDR1 is SNHLY and CDR2 FYNNEI. The CDR3 is made up of 14 amino acids. The CDR3 nucleotides are TGTGCCAGCAGATTAGCGGGAGGGCCAAACATTCAGTACTTC. This gives the protein CASRLAGGPNIQYF.

This sequence joins TRBV5-6 and TRBJ1-2; TRBD1 matches 8 bases. The germline gives CDR1 SGHDT, CDR2 YYEEEE. CDR3 length: 12 amino acids. Germline trimming cut 6 bases from V and 8 bases from J; bases unmatched to any gene: 6. CDR3 nucleotide sequence: TGTGCCAGCACCCAGGGGGCGAAAGGCTACACCTTC. Translating it yields CASTQGAKGYTF.

The rearrangement joins TRBV20-1 to TRBJ1-1, with D uncertain. The germline V and J ends were trimmed by 3 bases and 7 bases, with 9 bases remaining between them. Germline V lookup: CDR1 DFQATT, CDR2 SNEGSKA (reference sequence). This CDR3 is built from 11 residues. The CDR3 sequence: CSARVAGEAFF. Written as DNA, the CDR3 is TGCAGTGCTAGGGTCGCTGGTGAAGCTTTCTTT.

The CDR3 region is CASSLGGQVAVHEQYF. The CDR3 DNA reads as TGTGCCAGCAGCTTAGGGGGACAAGTGGCGGTCCACGAGCAGTACTTC. J is TRBJ2-7 and V is TRBV11-2; tentative D call: TRBD1 (6 bases). V was clipped by 1 base and J by 5 bases, with 18 bases between them. This CDR3 has 16 residues. Germline values: CDR1 SGHAT, CDR2 FQNNGV.

J is TRBJ2-3 and V is TRBV7-6; D remains unclear. The CDR3 contains 15 residues. The V end lost 5 bases, the J end lost 0 bases, and 12 bases lay between the germline ends. Germline CDR1 and CDR2: SGHVS and FNYEAQ. The CDR3 reads CASSLQRLSTDTQYF. CDR3 coding DNA: TGTGCCAGCAGCCTCCAGCGCCTTAGCACAGATACGCAGTATTTT. The full variable domain, rest sourced from reference TRBV7-6 and TRBJ2-3, is GAGVSQSPRYKVTKRGQDVALRCDPISGHVSLYWYRQALGQGPEFLTYFNYEAQQDKSGLPNDRFSAERPEGSISTLTIQRTEQRDSAMYRCASSLQRLSTDTQYFGPGTRLTVL.

Only one count was recorded for this clone. The rearrangement links TRBV10-3 to TRBJ2-3, with D perhaps matching TRBD1 (6 bases). CDR3 length: 17 residues. The germline gives CDR1 ENHRY, CDR2 SYGVKD. V was cut by 4 bases and J by 0 bases, with 17 bases left in between. The CDR3 here is CAISVLPGHDSTDTQYF. Here the CDR3 DNA reads TGTGCCATCAGTGTCCTTCCGGGACATGACAGCACAGATACGCAGTATTTT.

V is TRBV28 and J is TRBJ1-1; D perhaps matches TRBD1 (6 bases). There are 16 residues in the CDR3. V was trimmed by 4 bases and J by 4 bases, leaving 19 bases between them. The germline V gene encodes CDR1 MDHEN and CDR2 SYDVKM. CDR3 coding DNA: TGTGCCAGCAGTTCCCACCCACGAGGGGGGAGCACTGAAGCTTTCTTT. It is translated as CASSSHPRGGSTEAFF.

The chain has TRBV18 and TRBJ2-7; D not resolved. CDR1 and CDR2 from the germline V gene are KGHSH and LQKENI. Trimming removed 0 bases from V and 1 base from J, with 7 bases in between. The CDR3 is made up of 14 amino acids. The DNA of the CDR3 is TGTGCCAGCTCACCACCCAGCCAATCCTACGAGCAGTACTTC. It is translated as CASSPPSQSYEQYF.

This chain joins TRBV11-2 and TRBJ2-7; 7 nucleotides agree with TRBD1. The V gene end was trimmed by 3 bases and the J gene end by 6 bases; junction bases not matched to a gene: 8. Germline V gene lookup returns CDR1 SGHAT and CDR2 FQNNGV. CDR3 length: 14 amino acids. CDR3 amino acids: CASSFGDSWGEQYF. The CDR3 nucleotides are TGTGCCAGCAGCTTCGGGGACAGCTGGGGCGAGCAGTACTTC.

The V call is TRBV19, the J call TRBJ1-5; D is possibly TRBD1 (5 bases). The germline V gene encodes CDR1 LNHDA and CDR2 SQIVND (reference sequence). The CDR3 sequence is 15 residues long. Trimming took off 5 bases at V and 3 bases at J, with 14 bases between the two ends. The CDR3 loop reads CASSQRTKVNQPQHF. CDR3 nucleotides: TGTGCCAGTAGTCAACGGACAAAGGTCAATCAGCCCCAGCATTTT.

The chain is built from TRBV29-1 and TRBJ1-4, with D possibly matching TRBD1 (5 bases). The CDR3 is 13 amino acids. CDR1 and CDR2 from the germline V gene are SQVTM and ANQGSEA. V shed 2 bases and J shed 9 bases, with 13 bases lying between them. CDR3 residues: CSVEWGVEKKLFF. For the CDR3, the DNA is TGCAGCGTTGAATGGGGGGTGGAGAAAAAACTGTTTTTT.

The chain combines TRBV5-1 with TRBJ2-1, with TRBD2 identical over 7 bases. The length of the CDR3 is 15 residues. CDR1 and CDR2 from the germline V gene are SGHRS and YFSETQ. After removal of 6 bases from V and 3 bases from J, the junction contained 9 bases not matched to a gene. The CDR3 spells CASTPLAEIYNEQFF. The CDR3 region has the DNA TGCGCCAGCACCCCTCTAGCGGAGATCTACAATGAGCAGTTCTTC.

V usage is TRBV25-1 and J usage is TRBJ1-2; 9 bases are shared with TRBD1. V lost 4 bases and J lost 7; bases outside the gene matches: 7. CDR1 is MGHDK and CDR2 is SYGVNS in the germline V gene. This CDR3 has 14 residues. DNA of the CDR3: TGTGCCAGCAGTGGGCCGGGACAGGGCTCTGGCTACACCTTC. It codes for CASSGPGQGSGYTF.

The chain links TRBV7-8 to TRBJ2-7; 8 bases match TRBD1. CDR1 and CDR2 from the germline V gene are SGHVS and FQNEAQ. The CDR3 covers 14 residues. V lost 5 bases, J lost 2 bases, and 5 bases stayed unmatched. The CDR3 loop is CASSTRTGTYEQYF. CDR3 in DNA: TGTGCCAGCAGCACCCGGACAGGGACCTACGAGCAGTACTTC.

J is TRBJ2-1 and V is TRBV7-6, with a tentative D call TRBD1 (5 bases). The CDR3 spans 15 residues. The germline CDR1 and CDR2 sequences are SGHVS and FNYEAQ. V was trimmed by 5 bases and J by 6 bases, leaving 17 bases between them. Here the CDR3 reads CASSNDWGGLNEQFF. The CDR3 DNA reads as TGTGCCAGCAGCAATGACTGGGGCGGTCTCAATGAGCAGTTCTTC.

The J gene is TRBJ1-3, the V gene TRBV11-2; unclear D gene. The CDR3 is 16 residues long. Trimming took 1 base from V and 0 from J, leaving 10 bases between them. Germline-derived CDR1 and CDR2 are SGHAT and FQNNGV. Here the CDR3 DNA reads TGTGCCAGCAGCTTAGCGCTCCCCTTCTCTGGAAACACCATATATTTT. This translates into CASSLALPFSGNTIYF.

V and J are TRBV7-3 and TRBJ2-3; D not certain. Trimming pared 6 bases from V and 6 bases from J, leaving 13 bases between. There are 13 residues in the CDR3. The V gene's germline CDR1 is SGHTA and CDR2 FQGTGA. The CDR3 spells CASSREVPDTQYF. In nucleotides, the CDR3 is TGTGCCAGCAGTCGCGAAGTTCCGGATACGCAGTATTTT.

The chain combines TRBV27 with TRBJ1-6; D possibly corresponds to TRBD1 (5 bases). V was pared by 5 bases and J by 9 bases, with 14 bases between. Germline CDR1 and CDR2: MNHEY and SMNVEV (reference sequence). This CDR3 is 14 amino acids long. Written as DNA, the CDR3 is TGTGCCAGCAGTAATACAGGATGGGCTTCACCCCTCCACTTT. It translates to CASSNTGWASPLHF.

The CDR3 is CASSHSGGANTEAFF. The CDR3 DNA follows: TGTGCCAGCAGCCACTCAGGGGGGGCGAACACTGAAGCTTTCTTT. The chain recombines TRBV6-6 with TRBJ1-1, with 7 bases fitting TRBD1. This CDR3 spans 15 amino acids. Germline CDR1 reads MNHNY; CDR2 reads SVGAGI (reference sequence). Losses at the gene ends were 6 bases for V and 1 base for J; bases not matched to a gene: 8.

The rearrangement joins TRBV28 to TRBJ2-5; the D is unclear. CDR1 is MDHEN and CDR2 is SYDVKM in the germline V gene. V shed 6 bases and J shed 1 base, with 6 bases lying between them. The CDR3 is 12 amino acids. Written as DNA, the CDR3 is TGTGCCAGCAGCTGGGGCCAAGAGACCCAGTACTTC. It is translated as CASSWGQETQYF.